This TCR beta chain was recovered during a study of regulatory T cells in long-lasting Graves disease. Study results and limitations: More public clonotypes were shared by persistent patients (around 2,500) than by new patients (fewer than 1,000).

For TCR beta, libraries came from iRepertoire HTBI primers and Arm-PCR of CDR3 regions. Each CDR3 protein is one row after TCRdb ran MiXCR on the multiplex PCR reads. The sample lists about 430,000 distinct CDR3 sequences, 21% occurring once. This clonotype was counted at least ten times. Its antigen is undetermined. Indicated time point: persistent/refractory GD, antithyroid drugs over 5 years with positive TRAb. PBMC RNA served as the TCR library source. Patient provenance is recorded as an endocrinology department in Xi'an, China. Peripheral blood, at 8 to 9.5 milliliters, went into EDTA tubes. Germline V gene lookup returns CDR1 WSHSY and CDR2 SAAADI. The CDR3 length is 13 residues. V lost 8 bases and J lost 3; bases outside the gene matches: 4.

The source was peripheral blood mononuclear cells (PBMCs), collected when the disease was refractory, from a patient treated with antithyroid drugs. The chain recombines TRBV10-2 with TRBJ2-5, with 9 bases lining up with TRBD1. The TCR originated in a female donor with Graves disease. The CDR3 nucleotides are TGCGCCAGCCTAAGGACAGGGGAAGAGACCCAGTACTTC. Its protein product is CASLRTGEETQYF.